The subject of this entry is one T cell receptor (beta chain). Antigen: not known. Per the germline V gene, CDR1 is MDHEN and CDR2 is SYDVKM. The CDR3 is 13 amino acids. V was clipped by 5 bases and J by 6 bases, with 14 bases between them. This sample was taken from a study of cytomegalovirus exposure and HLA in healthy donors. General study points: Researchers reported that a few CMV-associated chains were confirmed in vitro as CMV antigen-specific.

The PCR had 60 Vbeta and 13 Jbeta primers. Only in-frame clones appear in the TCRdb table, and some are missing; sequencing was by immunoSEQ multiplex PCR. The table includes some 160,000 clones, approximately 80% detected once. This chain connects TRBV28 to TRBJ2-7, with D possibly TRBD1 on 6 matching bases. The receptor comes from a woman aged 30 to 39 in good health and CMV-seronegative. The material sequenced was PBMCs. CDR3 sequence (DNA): TGTGCCAGCAGTCCGCGAACAGGGCCCGAGCAGTACTTC. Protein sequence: CASSPRTGPEQYF.